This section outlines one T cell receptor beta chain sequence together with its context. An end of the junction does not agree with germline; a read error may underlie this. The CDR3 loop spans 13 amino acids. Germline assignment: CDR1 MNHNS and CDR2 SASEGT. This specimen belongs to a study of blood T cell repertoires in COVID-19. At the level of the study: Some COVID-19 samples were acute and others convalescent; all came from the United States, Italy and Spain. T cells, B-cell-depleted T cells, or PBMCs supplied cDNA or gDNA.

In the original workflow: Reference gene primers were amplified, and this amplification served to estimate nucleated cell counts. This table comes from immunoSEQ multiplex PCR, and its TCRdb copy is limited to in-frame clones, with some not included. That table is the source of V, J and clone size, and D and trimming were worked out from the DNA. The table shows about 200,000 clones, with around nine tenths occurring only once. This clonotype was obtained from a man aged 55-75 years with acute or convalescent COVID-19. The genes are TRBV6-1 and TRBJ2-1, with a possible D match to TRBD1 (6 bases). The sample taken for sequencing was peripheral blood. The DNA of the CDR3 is TGTGCCAGCAGCGAAGGGAACCGACAGGAACAGTTCTTC. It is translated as CASSEGNRQEQFF.